This T cell receptor beta chain derives from a study of T-cell reconstitution after alpha-beta-depleted transplantation in children. TCRbeta library construction was performed incorporating unique molecular identifiers. TCRdb called the PCR reads again in MiXCR, with one record for every CDR3 protein. The sample lists around 600,000 distinct CDR3 sequences; 23% were seen once. The source material was PBMCs, mostly from graft donor cells, sampled 360 days after TCRalphabeta/CD19-depleted stem cell transplant. The origin of this receptor is a boy less than two years old who had a stem cell transplant for acute myeloid leukemia, so the T cells may come from the graft donor.

The DNA for the CDR3 is TGCGCCAGCAGCTTGGTACAGGGTCGGTCACCCCTCCACTTT. As protein: CASSLVQGRSPLHF. The chain has TRBV5-1 and TRBJ1-6, with a tentative D call TRBD1 (6 bases). The V gene lost 0 bases and the J gene lost 10 bases, with 11 bases spanning the gap. The germline V gene encodes CDR1 SGHRS and CDR2 YFSETQ. The CDR3 consists of 14 residues.